This is a list of T cell receptor beta chains from one sample in a study of OX40 agonist ivuxolimab in advanced cancers. TCRdb's copy holds only in-frame clones and misses some; the assay was immunoSEQ multiplex PCR. There are 70,000 or so clones in the sample; approximately 90% occur only once, and 0.94% lies in the top ten. Material: CD4+ or CD8+ T cells sorted from blood, obtained in a trial of the OX40 agonist ivuxolimab. Receptors were obtained from an adult with an advanced solid tumor such as melanoma, head and neck, liver or kidney cancer. Both conserved end residues are part of each CDR3.

V	J	CDR3
TRBV30	TRBJ1-5	CAWSVSGVTNQPQHF
TRBV13	TRBJ2-4	CASSSLTELTAKNIQYF
TRBV6-1	TRBJ2-6	CAASTGPGANVLTF
TRBV18	TRBJ2-7	CASSPPVGSYEQYF
TRBV2	TRBJ2-1	CASSYLPLAGAYNEQFF
TRBV30	TRBJ1-4	CAWTHSREKLFF
TRBV28	TRBJ2-7	CASSLRAGGGEQYF
TRBV2	TRBJ2-3	CASTGQQGTDTQYF
TRBV10-2	TRBJ1-1	CASSPQGNTEAFF
TRBV6-1	TRBJ1-5	CASMPLNQPQHF
TRBV5-5	TRBJ1-5	CASSPGTVSNQPQHF
TRBV27	TRBJ1-6	CASSLAQGQSPLHF
TRBV5-4	TRBJ1-2	CASSIDSFNYGYTF
TRBV2	TRBJ1-2	CASKPDSYGYTF
TRBV6-1	TRBJ1-1	CASNTGQGEGTEAFF
TRBV7-2	TRBJ2-2	CASSLVGGAGELFF
TRBV6-5	TRBJ2-1	CASSLQGRPYNEQFF
TRBV10-3	TRBJ2-7	CAIRQGAFNEQYF
TRBV2	TRBJ2-1	CASSAGLAVGEQFF
TRBV27	TRBJ1-5	CASSGVGGYNQPQHF
TRBV6-5	TRBJ1-6	CASSYGLGNSPLHF
TRBV7-9	TRBJ1-1	CASTPRFLGGKRGPEAFF
TRBV5-1	TRBJ1-6	CASSPGQGVPLHF
TRBV2	TRBJ2-2	CASSTGTSAGELFF
TRBV7-9	TRBJ1-5	CASSLGGYQPQHF
TRBV19	TRBJ2-5	CASSPGQGALETQYF
TRBV5-6	TRBJ1-2	CASSVDTTNYGYTF
TRBV21-1	TRBJ1-1	CASSFGQGVTEAFF
TRBV19	TRBJ2-7	CASSIGGFSSEQYF
TRBV28	TRBJ2-2	CASSSRVGELFF
TRBV5-6	TRBJ2-3	CASSNIGYTDTQYF
TRBV7-8	TRBJ1-2	CASSLGTTGNGYTF
TRBV2	TRBJ2-1	CASSSYNEQFF